The following is a T cell receptor (beta chain) sequence with its context. Its antigen is undetermined. The CDR3 is made up of 14 amino acids. Germline values: CDR1 SGHTA, CDR2 FQGNSA. V lost 7 bases and J 0 bases, leaving 12 bases between the germline ends. The library was made from cDNA and included unique molecular identifiers. Input populations of about 0.85 to 11 million T cells gave rise to 500,000 to 600,000 cDNA molecules. Via MiXCR, TCRdb re-called the PCR reads, giving one row per CDR3 protein. The sample has hundreds of thousands of distinct CDR3 sequences, roughly 27% seen once. The sample belongs to a study of post-analysis software for immune sequencing data. Study context: The disease courses spanned relapsing-remitting, secondary progressive and progressive-relapsing forms of multiple sclerosis.

Study-wide results and caveats: Roughly 5 TRBV segments occurring more often in patients than controls included TRBV5-6, TRBV5-1 and TRBV20-1. Samples sharing a preparation batch grouped tightly together when assessed by F measure. Normalized Chao1 diversity in multiple sclerosis patients fell significantly below that of controls.

The clonotype was recovered from a girl between 10 and 17 years old with multiple sclerosis. The V gene is TRBV7-2, the J gene TRBJ1-2, with D tentatively TRBD1 (5 bases). Material for sequencing was blood. The CDR3 DNA reads TGTGCCAGCAACCCTGCGGGGCCTAACTATGGCTACACCTTC. Its protein product is CASNPAGPNYGYTF.